The rows below give T cell receptor beta chains drawn from one sample of a study of spatial heterogeneity in lung cancer. TCRdb re-analysed the 5' RACE reads in MiXCR, keeping a single row per CDR3 protein. This table has 95,000 or so distinct CDR3 sequences, approximately 8.9% appearing once. The material was PBMCs, obtained at surgery. The receptors were gathered from a male donor with early-stage non-small cell lung cancer. Both conserved end residues are part of each CDR3. A D gene is named only where the DNA matches it firmly. Expanded clones are given a class, and other clones once, few, many or no size at all.

DNA,CDR3,D,V,J,size
TGTGCCAGCTCACCAGGAGGGCGGAGCTCCTACGAGCAGTACTTC,CASSPGGRSSYEQYF,NA,TRBV18,TRBJ2-7,few
TGCGCCAGCAGCACGGGCGACTCTGGAAACACCATATATTTT,CASSTGDSGNTIYF,NA,TRBV5-1,TRBJ1-3,NA
TGCAGTGCTAGAGATAGAGAGTATACGCAGTATTTT,CSARDREYTQYF,NA,TRBV20-1,TRBJ2-3,many
TGTGCCAGCAGCCAAGGGACGCGACGATACTTC,CASSQGTRRYF,NA,TRBV14,TRBJ2-7,few
TGTGCCAGCAGTTACCTGGGAACCGGGGAGCTGTTTTTT,CASSYLGTGELFF,NA,TRBV6-5,TRBJ2-2,NA
TGCGCCAGCAGCTTGGAAACTTTTGATTACGAGCAGTACTTC,CASSLETFDYEQYF,NA,TRBV5-1,TRBJ2-7,many
TGTGCCAGCAGCTTACAGGGCCAGGGGGAGACAGATACGCAGTATTTT,CASSLQGQGETDTQYF,TRBD1,TRBV7-2,TRBJ2-3,many
TGCAGTGCTTGGACAGGGGGCACTGAAGCTTTCTTT,CSAWTGGTEAFF,TRBD1,TRBV20-1,TRBJ1-1,NA
TGTGCCACCAGTGATGCGACAGACAGCACAGATACGCAGTATTTT,CATSDATDSTDTQYF,NA,TRBV24-1,TRBJ2-3,many
TGTGCCAGCAGTCTTAAACGGGCCCTGGGGGGCAATGGCTACACCTTC,CASSLKRALGGNGYTF,NA,TRBV28,TRBJ1-2,many
TGTGCCACCAGCAGAGGAACATATGAAAAACTGTTTTTT,CATSRGTYEKLFF,NA,TRBV15,TRBJ1-4,many
TGTGCCAGCAGCCCCCAGGGACTAGCAATGACCTACGAGCAGTACTTC,CASSPQGLAMTYEQYF,TRBD2,TRBV7-8,TRBJ2-7,many
TGTGCCAGCAGCTTGGGAGCCACGAACACCGGGGAGCTGTTTTTT,CASSLGATNTGELFF,NA,TRBV5-4,TRBJ2-2,many
TGCAGTGCTAGTCTAAGCGGGGGGACCGGGGAGCTGTTTTTT,CSASLSGGTGELFF,TRBD2,TRBV20-1,TRBJ2-2,few
TGTGCCAGCAGTTTCGGGGGAGAGACCCAGTACTTC,CASSFGGETQYF,NA,TRBV12-3/TRBV12-4,TRBJ2-5,many
TGCGCCAGCAGCTTAACTAGCGGGGGGGCCCTCGAGCAGTACTTC,CASSLTSGGALEQYF,TRBD2,TRBV5-1,TRBJ2-7,many
TGTGCCAGCAGCCAAGATTTTAATTCACCCCTCCACTTT,CASSQDFNSPLHF,NA,TRBV4-2,TRBJ1-6,many
TGTGCCAGCAGTGGTGAAGCCCGAGATACGCAGTATTTT,CASSGEARDTQYF,NA,TRBV25-1,TRBJ2-3,few
TGTGCCAGCAGCCCTGAACGACAGGGGGGCGGAAACACCATATATTTT,CASSPERQGGGNTIYF,TRBD1,TRBV5-5,TRBJ1-3,NA
TGCGCCAGCAGCCAGGATAATAGGGCAGGGATTAATTCACCCCTCCACTTT,CASSQDNRAGINSPLHF,NA,TRBV4-3,TRBJ1-6,once
TGCAGTGCTAGAACAGCTTTAGGGGAGCAGTACTTC,CSARTALGEQYF,NA,TRBV20-1,TRBJ2-7,NA
TGCGCCAGCAGCCAAGATCGGTCTCGGGGTACCCTCCACTTT,CASSQDRSRGTLHF,NA,TRBV4-1,TRBJ1-6,few
TGTGCCAGCAGCTGGAGCCTGAACACTGAAGCTTTCTTT,CASSWSLNTEAFF,NA,TRBV7-2,TRBJ1-1,many
TGTGTCAGCAGCTTAGCGGCCTCCTACGAGCAGTACTTC,CVSSLAASYEQYF,NA,TRBV7-9,TRBJ2-7,NA
TGTGCCAGCAGTGACAGATACTATGGCTACACCTTC,CASSDRYYGYTF,NA,TRBV25-1,TRBJ1-2,NA
TGTGCCAGCAGTGAAGGAACAGGGGGCAGCTACACCTTC,CASSEGTGGSYTF,TRBD1,TRBV6-1,TRBJ1-2,many
TGTGCCAGCAGTCCTGCCAGCGGGGACTACAATGAGCAGTTCTTC,CASSPASGDYNEQFF,TRBD2,TRBV27,TRBJ2-1,NA
TGTGCCAGCAGACTAGCGGGAGGCTTCAACGAGCAGTACTTC,CASRLAGGFNEQYF,TRBD2,TRBV28,TRBJ2-7,NA
TGTGCCAGCAGTGAAACTAGCGGGAGGGTCAAAAACATTCAGTACTTC,CASSETSGRVKNIQYF,TRBD2,TRBV2,TRBJ2-4,NA
TGTGCCAGCAGTTACGGGACAGGCAACTCACAAGAGACCCAGTACTTC,CASSYGTGNSQETQYF,TRBD1,TRBV6-2/TRBV6-3,TRBJ2-5,NA
TGTGCCAGCTCACCACCGGTTTCGCCAGGGGGCAGGGATACGCAGTATTTT,CASSPPVSPGGRDTQYF,TRBD1,TRBV18,TRBJ2-3,NA